These 22 T cell receptor beta chains were all obtained from the same sample, sequenced in a study of PD-1 blockade in classical Hodgkin lymphoma. Exposure to brentuximab vedotin varied, and each patient had relapsed following autologous stem cell transplantation. Profiled with immunoSEQ multiplex PCR; TCRdb holds only in-frame clones, not every one. The sample consists of about 110,000 clones, 70% to 90% of them appearing once. The sequencing here drew on peripheral blood mononuclear cells (PBMCs), taken before the second cycle of nivolumab. These receptors all stem from a human donor with classical Hodgkin lymphoma.

The chain recombines TRBV2 with TRBJ1-1; 11 nucleotides align to TRBD1. The CDR3 runs to 16 residues. CDR1 SNHLY and CDR2 FYNNEI come from the germline V gene. Trimming at V came to 4 bases and at J to 7 bases, leaving 11 bases not matched to a gene. The CDR3 DNA reads as TGTGCCAGCAGTGTCTTGGACAGGGGGCCGGAGGTTGAAGCTTTCTTT. It codes for CASSVLDRGPEVEAFF.

This chain connects TRBV7-6 to TRBJ2-7; either TRBD1 or TRBD2 may supply D (5 bases each). With 2 bases removed from V and 0 bases from J, the gap between germline ends came to 8 bases. Germline values: CDR1 SGHVS, CDR2 FNYEAQ. The CDR3 extends over 14 amino acids. Written as DNA, the CDR3 is TGTGCCAGCAGCTTACAGGGACCCTCCTACGAGCAGTACTTC. Translated, it gives CASSLQGPSYEQYF.

CDR3 residues: CAISAEGGRTTDTQYF. CDR3 nucleotides: TGTGCCATCAGTGCTGAGGGTGGGAGGACCACAGATACGCAGTATTTT. The chain uses TRBV10-3 and TRBJ2-3, with a possible D match to TRBD2 (6 bases). CDR3 size: 16 residues. V dropped 4 bases and J dropped 2 bases, with 16 bases sitting between them. Germline V gene lookup returns CDR1 ENHRY and CDR2 SYGVKD.

This rearrangement joins TRBV6-1 to TRBJ2-2; no clear D gene. Trimming took 0 bases from V and 10 from J, leaving 9 bases between them. CDR3 size: 13 residues. CDR1 is MNHNS, CDR2 SASEGT, per germline. In nucleotides, the CDR3 is TGTGCCAGCAGTGAAGCGCTAGGGAAGGAGCTGTTTTTT. Amino acids: CASSEALGKELFF.

The chain has TRBV6-1 and TRBJ1-1; no firm D call. This CDR3 comprises 14 residues. Germline-derived CDR1 and CDR2 are MNHNS and SASEGT. V was pared by 7 bases and J by 7 bases, with 19 bases between. The CDR3 nucleotides read TGTGCCAGCATCCCTCGGGGAGTCACCAATGAAGCTTTCTTT. Protein sequence: CASIPRGVTNEAFF.

The chain has TRBV6-5 and TRBJ1-2, with 7 bases aligning to TRBD1. Per the germline V gene, CDR1 is MNHEY and CDR2 is SVGAGI. This CDR3 is 15 amino acids long. J gave up 4 bases and V 2 bases, and 7 bases lay outside the gene matches. CDR3 amino acids: CASSYGTAPAYGYTF. The CDR3 coding sequence is TGTGCCAGCAGTTACGGGACAGCGCCGGCCTATGGCTACACCTTC.

The chain couples TRBV13 to TRBJ2-2; a weak D match, TRBD2 (6 bases). Germline V gene data show CDR1 as PRHDT and CDR2 as FYEKMQ (reference sequence). V lost 4 bases, J lost 7 bases, and 13 bases lay in between. The CDR3 length is 14 residues. The CDR3 DNA sequence: TGTGCCAGCAGCTCGGGACTGTGGAGCGGGGAGCTGTTTTTT. As protein: CASSSGLWSGELFF.

In this sample, this clone turned up once. The chain couples TRBV11-2 to TRBJ2-7; D is possibly TRBD1 (6 bases). Trimming pared 5 bases from V and 7 bases from J, leaving 18 bases between. Per germline, CDR1 SGHAT and CDR2 FQNNGV. The length of the CDR3 is 14 residues. CDR3 nucleotide sequence: TGTGCCAGCAGCCACAACAGGGAGAAGGGTGAGCAGTACTTC. It yields the protein CASSHNREKGEQYF.

The gene calls are TRBV18 and TRBJ2-7; 7 bases align to TRBD2. The CDR3 runs 14 residues. J lost 3 bases, V lost 5 bases, and 7 bases had no gene match. Germline-derived CDR1 and CDR2 are KGHSH and LQKENI. The CDR3, as DNA: TGTGCCAGCTCAACCGGGACTACGGACTACGAGCAGTACTTC. It yields the protein CASSTGTTDYEQYF.

The V gene is TRBV19, the J gene TRBJ2-5; D tentatively reads TRBD1 or TRBD2 (6 bases each). V was trimmed by 6 bases and J by 4 bases, leaving 18 bases between them. The CDR3 loop spans 15 amino acids. Germline CDR1 LNHDA, CDR2 SQIVND (reference sequence). CDR3 in DNA: TGTGCCAGTAGCGGCTACACTCGGGGGCGAGAGACCCAGTACTTC. Its protein is CASSGYTRGRETQYF.

This sequence joins TRBV12-5 and TRBJ1-1, with TRBD1 matching 7 bases. Trimming cost V 1 base and J 5 bases; bases outside gene matches: 4. The CDR3 consists of 14 residues. The germline CDR1 and CDR2 sequences are LGHNT and FRNRAP. Here the CDR3 reads CASGLASGGTEAFF. The CDR3 coding sequence is TGTGCTAGTGGTTTGGCCTCAGGGGGAACTGAAGCTTTCTTT.

The chain uses TRBV7-2 and TRBJ2-3; perhaps TRBD2 as D (6 bases). Germline CDR1 SGHTA, CDR2 FQGNSA. The length of the CDR3 is 15 residues. With 1 base removed from V and 4 bases from J, the gap between germline ends came to 12 bases. This CDR3 reads CASSLGAEGADTQYF. For the CDR3, the DNA is TGTGCCAGCAGCTTAGGGGCGGAGGGAGCAGATACGCAGTATTTT. The variable domain in full, with the rest retrieved from reference TRBV7-2 and TRBJ2-3, is GAGVSQSPSNKVTEKGKDVELRCDPISGHTALYWYRQSLGQGLEFLIYFQGNSAPDKSGLPSDRFSAERTGGSVSTLTIQRTQQEDSAVYLCASSLGAEGADTQYFGPGTRLTVL.

J is TRBJ2-5 and V is TRBV28, with TRBD1 matching over 8 bases. Germline CDR1 MDHEN, CDR2 SYDVKM. The J segment lost 1 base and the V segment lost 0 bases, leaving 4 bases of the junction unmatched. The CDR3 has 16 residues. The CDR3 coding sequence is TGTGCCAGCAGTTTATGGGCAGGGGGCCGCCAAGAGACCCAGTACTTC. Translation: CASSLWAGGRQETQYF.

This clone was recorded only once. The chain joins TRBV7-9 to TRBJ1-4; D uncertain. V was shortened by 1 base and J by 8 bases, with 14 bases between the two germline ends. The CDR3 covers 15 residues. Germline lookup yields CDR1 SEHNR and CDR2 FQNEAQ (reference sequence). CDR3 DNA sequence: TGTGCCAGCAGCTTAGGTGAGACGCGAGGAGAAAAACTGTTTTTT. Amino acid sequence: CASSLGETRGEKLFF.

The V and J genes are TRBV15 and TRBJ1-1; TRBD1 agrees at 10 bases. Germline assignment: CDR1 LNHNV and CDR2 YYDKDF (reference sequence). The V segment lost 0 bases and the J segment 3 bases; nucleotides outside the gene matches: 10. The CDR3 sequence is 18 residues long. CDR3 protein: CATSRDRRDRGPYTEAFF. DNA for the CDR3: TGTGCCACCAGCAGAGATCGGCGAGACAGGGGGCCCTACACTGAAGCTTTCTTT. The entire variable domain, with the rest obtained from reference TRBV15 and TRBJ1-1, is as follows: DAMVIQNPRYQVTQFGKPVTLSCSQTLNHNVMYWYQQKSSQAPKLLFHYYDKDFNNEADTPDNFQSRRPNTSFCFLDIRSPGLGDTAMYLCATSRDRRDRGPYTEAFFGQGTRLTVV.

This clone came up once. As DNA, the CDR3 is TGCAGCGATTTGACAGGGGCAAACTATGGCTACACCTTC. It is translated as CSDLTGANYGYTF. The chain joins TRBV29-1 to TRBJ1-2, with 8 bases aligning to TRBD1. Germline values: CDR1 SQVTM, CDR2 ANQGSEA. The CDR3 runs 13 residues. V gave up 7 bases and J gave up 2 bases; unmatched junction bases: 6.

This chain uses TRBV6-1 with TRBJ2-3; no reliable D call. The CDR3 consists of 13 residues. Germline V CDR1 and CDR2: MNHNS, SASEGT. V lost 4 bases and J 14 bases, leaving 19 bases between the germline ends. CDR3 sequence (DNA): TGTGCCAGCAGTGGGTATATAGCTATCCTCCGGTATTTT. Translation: CASSGYIAILRYF.

This rearrangement joins TRBV6-6 to TRBJ2-5; TRBD2 matches 9 bases. V dropped 3 bases and J dropped 2; count of bases not matched to a gene: 7. The germline CDR1 and CDR2 sequences are MNHNY and SVGAGI (reference sequence). The CDR3 consists of 16 residues. The CDR3 spells CASSYLAGDGQETQYF. CDR3 sequence (DNA): TGTGCCAGCAGTTATTTAGCGGGAGACGGTCAAGAGACCCAGTACTTC.

The chain's CDR3 is CASSSGGGQPHYEQYF. The CDR3 DNA sequence: TGCGCCAGCAGTTCAGGGGGTGGACAGCCCCACTACGAGCAGTACTTC. The chain is built from TRBV10-2 and TRBJ2-7, with 7 bases aligning to TRBD1. The CDR3 sequence is 16 residues long. Germline CDR1 is WSHSY and CDR2 is SAAADI. Trimming removed 5 bases from V and 3 bases from J; junction bases left unmatched: 13.

V is TRBV6-5 and J is TRBJ1-1, with D uncertain. The CDR3 has 13 amino acids. Trimming shortened V by 2 bases and J by 0 bases, and 4 bases separated the two germline ends. CDR1 is MNHEY, CDR2 SVGAGI, per germline. CDR3 in amino acids: CASSYRLNTEAFF. The CDR3 coding sequence is TGTGCCAGCAGTTACAGGTTGAACACTGAAGCTTTCTTT.

This chain uses TRBV6-1 with TRBJ1-5; D is unclear. V was shortened by 2 bases and J by 0 bases, with 11 bases between the two germline ends. This CDR3 region has 16 residues. In germline, CDR1 is MNHNS, CDR2 SASEGT. The CDR3 region is CASSESTAYSNQPQHF. CDR3 in DNA: TGTGCCAGCAGTGAATCGACGGCTTATAGCAATCAGCCCCAGCATTTT.

Many counts were recorded for this clone. V usage is TRBV7-6 and J usage is TRBJ2-6; 7 positions match TRBD1. The ends lost 4 bases at V and 0 bases at J; junction bases unmatched: 6. Germline V CDR1 and CDR2: SGHVS, FNYEAQ. This CDR3 has 17 amino acids. The CDR3: CASSYGTENSGANVLTF. The CDR3 DNA is TGTGCCAGCAGCTATGGGACAGAAAACTCTGGGGCCAACGTCCTGACTTTC.